The 24 T cell receptor beta chains given below trace back to one sample, sequenced in a study of shared T cell receptors in the human thymus. Sequenced by immunoSEQ multiplex PCR; TCRdb stores in-frame clones only, minus some. The table records over 650,000 clones, around 87% of them present only once. The sample was also reused in another study, on human thymus T cells.

The specimen was thymocytes. The origin of the receptors is a boy in the first two years of life with a congenital heart defect.

The chain is built from TRBV14 and TRBJ2-1; 7 bases line up with TRBD2. Germline CDR1 is SGHDN and CDR2 is FVKESK. CDR3 size: 16 residues. The J segment lost 0 bases and the V segment lost 4 bases, leaving 6 bases of the junction unmatched. The CDR3 nucleotides are TGTGCCAGCAGCCCTGGACTAGTCGTCTCCTACAATGAGCAGTTCTTC. This gives the protein CASSPGLVVSYNEQFF.

The rearrangement uses TRBV5-1 and TRBJ1-1; 7 bases are shared with TRBD1. This CDR3 is built from 14 residues. Trimming took 4 bases from V and 4 from J; bases not matched to a gene: 7. CDR1 is SGHRS, CDR2 YFSETQ, per germline. The CDR3 sequence: CASSAPGGPTEAFF. CDR3 nucleotide sequence: TGCGCCAGCAGCGCCCCAGGGGGGCCCACTGAAGCTTTCTTT.

This chain connects TRBV28 to TRBJ2-4; D might be TRBD2 (6 bases). V was trimmed by 10 bases and J by 0 bases, leaving 19 bases between them. The CDR3 extends over 16 amino acids. The germline V gene has CDR1 MDHEN and CDR2 SYDVKM. CDR3 residues: CATRSRGLLAKNIQYF. CDR3 bases: TGTGCCACCAGGTCCCGGGGACTCTTAGCCAAAAACATTCAGTACTTC.

The chain links TRBV6-6 to TRBJ2-3; D gene uncertain. CDR3 size: 14 residues. Germline lookup yields CDR1 MNHNY and CDR2 SVGAGI (reference sequence). Trimming stripped 2 bases from V and 3 bases from J, with 9 bases between. CDR3 amino acids: CASSYESSTDTQYF. The CDR3 region has the DNA TGTGCCAGCAGTTACGAGAGTAGTACAGATACGCAGTATTTT.

V and J are TRBV10-3 and TRBJ1-1; TRBD1 matches 8 bases. Germline CDR1 is ENHRY and CDR2 is SYGVKD. CDR3 length: 12 residues. The J segment lost 12 bases and the V segment lost 8 bases, leaving 11 bases of the junction unmatched. The chain's CDR3 is CAIGRSDREPFF. The CDR3 DNA sequence: TGTGCCATCGGCCGATCGGACAGGGAGCCTTTCTTT.

The chain is built from TRBV5-8 and TRBJ2-7, with TRBD1 identical over 9 bases. V lost 4 bases and J lost 6; bases outside the gene matches: 8. CDR3 length: 14 amino acids. Germline CDR1 reads SGHTS; CDR2 reads YDEGEE. CDR3 protein: CASSLGQGGGEQYF. The CDR3 DNA reads as TGTGCCAGCAGCCTGGGACAGGGAGGCGGCGAGCAGTACTTC.

The chain uses TRBV4-3 and TRBJ1-1, with a weak D call TRBD1 (5 bases). The CDR3 covers 12 residues. Germline loops: CDR1 LGHNA, CDR2 YSLEER. The ends were cut back, 0 bases at V and 8 bases at J, with 7 bases in the middle. The CDR3 region is CASSQEAGEAFF. DNA for the CDR3: TGCGCCAGCAGCCAAGAAGCAGGGGAAGCTTTCTTT.

The gene calls are TRBV5-5 and TRBJ2-7, with 7 bases lining up with TRBD2. Unmatched junction bases numbered 7, after V lost 5 bases and J lost 2 bases. CDR1 SGHKS and CDR2 YYEKEE come from the germline V gene (reference sequence). The CDR3 is 14 amino acids. CDR3 region: CASRSGNTAYEQYF. CDR3 sequence (DNA): TGTGCCAGCAGGAGCGGGAACACCGCCTACGAGCAGTACTTC.

In its sample, this clone was seen once. V gene TRBV7-3 combines with J gene TRBJ2-2; 16 bases map to TRBD2. CDR1 and CDR2 (germline): SGHTA, FQGTGA. CDR3 size: 19 residues. V gave up 5 bases and J gave up 4 bases; unmatched junction bases: 10. The CDR3 loop is CASSPRGTSGGVGTGELFF. CDR3 in DNA: TGTGCCAGCAGCCCACGCGGGACTAGCGGGGGGGTGGGCACCGGGGAGCTGTTTTTT.

This rearrangement joins TRBV5-6 to TRBJ1-1; tentatively, D is TRBD1 (5 bases). This CDR3 is 15 amino acids long. The V end was cut by 1 base, the J end by 6 bases, with 16 bases between. CDR1 is SGHDT, CDR2 YYEEEE, per germline. CDR3 nucleotide sequence: TGTGCCAGCAGCTTGAGATATCGTTCAGGGTCTGAAGCTTTCTTT. Translated, it gives CASSLRYRSGSEAFF.

The chain employs TRBV7-9 and TRBJ1-1; 8 bases line up with TRBD1. Germline lookup yields CDR1 SEHNR and CDR2 FQNEAQ (reference sequence). V dropped 5 bases and J dropped 3; count of bases not matched to a gene: 5. The CDR3 totals 14 residues. Written as DNA, the CDR3 is TGTGCCAGCAGCCACAGGGGGGGGGACACTGAAGCTTTCTTT. Amino acids: CASSHRGGDTEAFF.

The chain is built from TRBV5-4 and TRBJ2-7; 11 bases match TRBD1. The germline V gene encodes CDR1 SGHNT and CDR2 YYREEE (reference sequence). V gave up 4 bases and J gave up 7 bases; unmatched junction bases: 7. CDR3 length equals 14 residues. The CDR3 DNA sequence: TGTGCCAGCAGCATCGGACAGGGGGCGAGGGAGCAGTACTTC. It codes for CASSIGQGAREQYF.

With regard to this clone: Its ends do not fully match the called genes, so a read error is possible. V usage is TRBV12-5 and J usage is TRBJ2-7, with a tentative D call TRBD2 (6 bases). Germline loops: CDR1 LGHNT, CDR2 FRNRAP. The CDR3 consists of 12 residues. CDR3 sequence reads: CASGLGLDEQYF. The DNA for the CDR3 is TGTGCTAGTGGCTTGGGACTGGACGAGCAGTACTTC.

The chain is built from TRBV7-2 and TRBJ2-7, with D hard to call. CDR1 and CDR2 from the germline V gene are SGHTA and FQGNSA. The CDR3 has 13 amino acids. V lost 2 bases and J lost 5, with 10 bases in between. The CDR3 loop reads CASSLWRLDEQYF. CDR3 nucleotides: TGTGCCAGCAGCTTATGGCGGCTCGACGAGCAGTACTTC.

The chain employs TRBV25-1 and TRBJ2-7; 8 bases line up with TRBD1. With 4 bases clipped from V and 4 bases from J, the junction kept 6 bases outside the gene matches. The CDR3 has 14 amino acids. Germline V gives CDR1 MGHDK, CDR2 SYGVNS. The CDR3 DNA reads as TGTGCCAGCAGTGGACCAGGGGGCCGGTACGAGCAGTACTTC. Its translation: CASSGPGGRYEQYF.

The rearrangement joins TRBV18 to TRBJ2-5; TRBD1 agrees at 8 bases. The V segment lost 6 bases and the J segment 4 bases; nucleotides outside the gene matches: 4. The CDR3 runs to 13 residues. The germline CDR1 and CDR2 sequences are KGHSH and LQKENI. This CDR3 reads CASSPDRGETQYF. The CDR3 bases are TGTGCCAGCTCGCCTGACAGGGGAGAGACCCAGTACTTC.

The chain employs TRBV15 and TRBJ2-2, with D perhaps matching TRBD1 (6 bases). Germline loops: CDR1 LNHNV, CDR2 YYDKDF (reference sequence). The CDR3 sequence is 18 residues long. Trimming took 5 bases from V and 0 from J, leaving 19 bases between them. As DNA, the CDR3 is TGTGCCACCAGCCACAGGGTCGGACGCGTCGCGAACACCGGGGAGCTGTTTTTT. Translating it yields CATSHRVGRVANTGELFF.

The chain joins TRBV7-9 to TRBJ1-5; the D gene is possibly TRBD1 (5 bases). Trimming took off 8 bases at V and 10 bases at J, with 12 bases between the two ends. The CDR3 runs 11 residues. Germline V gene lookup returns CDR1 SEHNR and CDR2 FQNEAQ (reference sequence). As DNA, the CDR3 is TGTGCCAGCGGGGGGGAGAGCCCCCAGCATTTT. This codes for CASGGESPQHF.

A single count supports this clone. The genes are TRBV6-6 and TRBJ2-7, with D uncertain. The CDR3 extends over 15 amino acids. Between the trimmed V and J ends, which lost 0 bases and 3 bases, there was a span of 12 bases. Germline V gives CDR1 MNHNY, CDR2 SVGAGI (reference sequence). In DNA form, the CDR3 reads TGTGCCAGCAGTTACTCGCGTTCAGGAAACTACGAGCAGTACTTC. Translating it yields CASSYSRSGNYEQYF.

The rearrangement joins TRBV10-3 to TRBJ2-7; 9 positions match TRBD2. CDR3 length: 18 amino acids. Germline V gives CDR1 ENHRY, CDR2 SYGVKD. V gave up 6 bases and J gave up 0 bases; unmatched junction bases: 15. As DNA, the CDR3 is TGTGCCATCAGAGATAGACGGGGGGAACTAGCGGGCTCCTACGAGCAGTACTTC. It is translated as CAIRDRRGELAGSYEQYF.

This clone showed up just a few times. This sequence joins TRBV9 and TRBJ2-1; 10 bases line up with TRBD2. The V segment lost 0 bases and the J segment 7 bases; nucleotides outside the gene matches: 10. CDR1 and CDR2 (germline): SGDLS, YYNGEE. This CDR3 spans 17 amino acids. CDR3: CASSVDQEAGGGNEQFF. The CDR3 region has the DNA TGTGCCAGCAGCGTAGACCAGGAAGCGGGAGGGGGTAATGAGCAGTTCTTC. Full variable domain (remainder filled in from reference TRBV9 and TRBJ2-1): DSGVTQTPKHLITATGQRVTLRCSPRSGDLSVYWYQQSLDQGLQFLIQYYNGEERAKGNILERFSAQQFPDLHSELNLSSLELGDSALYFCASSVDQEAGGGNEQFFGPGTRLTVL.

The chain has TRBV28 and TRBJ1-2, with 8 bases fitting TRBD1. Trimming cost V 1 base and J 3 bases; bases outside gene matches: 7. The germline V gene encodes CDR1 MDHEN and CDR2 SYDVKM. The CDR3 has 16 residues. The CDR3 spells CASSLFRGRFDYGYTF. Here the CDR3 DNA reads TGTGCCAGCAGTTTATTCAGGGGGCGCTTTGACTATGGCTACACCTTC.

This clone appeared a single time. The chain joins TRBV15 to TRBJ2-3; D possibly corresponds to TRBD1 (5 bases). The CDR3 length is 14 residues. Per germline, CDR1 LNHNV and CDR2 YYDKDF (reference sequence). Trimming removed 8 bases at V and 6 bases at J, with 18 bases between. This CDR3 is CATLGLPRGDTQYF. In DNA, the CDR3 is TGTGCCACCCTGGGGCTCCCCCGAGGCGATACGCAGTATTTT.

This chain links TRBV30 with TRBJ1-1, with TRBD1 matching over 8 bases. This CDR3 is 13 amino acids long. V lost 3 bases to trimming and J lost 4 bases; unmatched junction nucleotides: 4. CDR1 is GTSNPN, CDR2 SVGIG, per germline (reference sequence). CDR3 sequence (DNA): TGTGCCTGGAGCGCTACAGGGGGCACTGAAGCTTTCTTT. Its translation is CAWSATGGTEAFF.